The rows below give T cell receptor beta chains drawn from one sample of a study of cytomegalovirus exposure and HLA in healthy donors. TCRdb's table, derived via immunoSEQ multiplex PCR, lists solely in-frame clones and lacks some. The sample has around 140,000 clones, over 70% seen once. The sequencing input was PBMCs. The receptors derive from a woman aged 18-30 years in good health and CMV-seronegative. Both conserved end residues are part of each CDR3. The order of the fields is D gene, V gene, clone size, J gene, CDR3 DNA, CDR3 protein. A D gene is named only where the DNA matches it firmly. Part of the rows lack a size; the others show once, few, many or a class for expanded clones.

-	TRBV5-5	-	TRBJ1-2	TGTGCCAGCACCTCCTTGGGGGGGATTAGCTATGGCTACACCTTC	CASTSLGGISYGYTF
-	TRBV30	-	TRBJ2-1	TGTGCCTGGAGTCCCCCAGGGTACTACAATGAGCAGTTCTTC	CAWSPPGYYNEQFF
-	TRBV7-2	-	TRBJ1-2	TGTGCCAGCAGCTCCCAGGGGAATCCGTACTATGGCTACACCTTC	CASSSQGNPYYGYTF
-	TRBV5-1	-	TRBJ1-1	TGCGCCAGCAGTCAAGGGGGCACTGAAGCTTTCTTT	CASSQGGTEAFF
-	TRBV9	once	TRBJ1-3	TGTGCCAGCAGCGTAAATCGGGGGGAAGCCTCTGGAAACACCATATATTTT	CASSVNRGEASGNTIYF
TRBD2	TRBV2	-	TRBJ2-3	TGTGCCAGCGGGGTTTCGGCGGGAGGAACAGATACGCAGTATTTT	CASGVSAGGTDTQYF
-	TRBV6-1	-	TRBJ1-4	TGTGCCAGCAGTGAAGTGGCAGGGCTTAATGAAAAACTGTTTTTT	CASSEVAGLNEKLFF
-	TRBV7-9	-	TRBJ2-7	TGTGCCAGCAGCGGGACCGTCGGGGGTTACGAGCAGTACTTC	CASSGTVGGYEQYF
TRBD1	TRBV6-5	-	TRBJ1-1	TGTGCCAGCAGTTCAGCGACAGGGGCGAAAGCTTTCTTT	CASSSATGAKAFF
-	TRBV7-7	few	TRBJ2-5	TGTGCCAGCAGCTTAGGCAGGACAGTCTCCCAAGAGACCCAGTACTTC	CASSLGRTVSQETQYF
TRBD2	TRBV7-6	-	TRBJ2-7	TGTGCCAGCAGCTCACCCCTAGCGGGATTCTACGAGCAGTACTTC	CASSSPLAGFYEQYF
-	TRBV28	-	TRBJ1-1	TGTGCCAGCGGGTCAAACCGGGGTGCCACTGAAGCTTTCTTT	CASGSNRGATEAFF
-	TRBV4-1	-	TRBJ2-3	TGCGCCAGCAGCCAAGATCCCCGGCTGGAGATCGCTACGCAGTATTTT	CASSQDPRLEIATQYF
-	TRBV15	-	TRBJ1-5	TGTGCCACCAGCAGAGGAGGCCGATACCAGCCCCAGCATTTT	CATSRGGRYQPQHF
-	TRBV5-1	once	TRBJ1-6	TGCGCCAGCAGCTTGAGTGGGGGCGAGAATTCACCCCTCCACTTT	CASSLSGGENSPLHF
-	TRBV25-1	-	TRBJ2-5	TGTGCCAGCAGGGCCCCAACTCAGGGTATGGAGACCCAGTACTTC	CASRAPTQGMETQYF
-	TRBV15	-	TRBJ2-7	TGTGCCACCAGCAGAGATCGAGGGCCCTACGAGCAGTACTTC	CATSRDRGPYEQYF
-	TRBV5-1	-	TRBJ1-2	TGCGCCAGCAGCCCTCAGTCGGGACTGCGAGCTAACTATGGCTACACCTTC	CASSPQSGLRANYGYTF
-	TRBV4-2	-	TRBJ2-3	TGTGCCAGCAGCCAAGACCCGGGACTTCGTATCACAGATACGCAGTATTTT	CASSQDPGLRITDTQYF
TRBD1	TRBV5-4	-	TRBJ2-7	TGTGCCAGCAGCCTGGGGACAGAGAACTACGAGCAGTACTTC	CASSLGTENYEQYF
-	TRBV28	-	TRBJ1-5	TGTGCCAGCAGTAGCGGGGGGAATCAGCCCCAGCATTTT	CASSSGGNQPQHF
TRBD2	TRBV2	-	TRBJ2-3	TGTGCCAGCAGCCGACTAGCGGGAGGAGATACGCAGTATTTT	CASSRLAGGDTQYF
-	TRBV2	few	TRBJ2-7	TGTGCCAGCAGTGCAGGGATCTGGGAGCAGTACTTC	CASSAGIWEQYF
TRBD2	TRBV4-1	-	TRBJ2-7	TGCGCCAGCAGCCGGATCCAAGGGCGGGGGGTCCTTTCTAACGAGCAGTACTTC	CASSRIQGRGVLSNEQYF
-	TRBV5-4	-	TRBJ2-3	TGTGCCAGCAGCTTGGCGGCAGGTAGCACAGATACGCAGTATTTT	CASSLAAGSTDTQYF
-	TRBV25-1	few	TRBJ2-7	TGTGCCAGCAGTGACCGACTAGAGAGGTACCACGAGCAGTACTTC	CASSDRLERYHEQYF
-	TRBV6-1	-	TRBJ2-1	TGTGCCAGCAGTGAAGCGGAGGCAGGGGCGGATGAGCAGTTCTTC	CASSEAEAGADEQFF
-	TRBV7-9	-	TRBJ2-5	TGTGCCAGCAGCTTAGTGAGCTCCCTCCAGACCCAGTACTTC	CASSLVSSLQTQYF
-	TRBV6-5	-	TRBJ1-2	TGTGCCAGCAGCCCGGGACTCAACTATGGCTACACCTTC	CASSPGLNYGYTF
-	TRBV6-5	few	TRBJ1-5	TGTGCCAGCACCAAGACTCCCGGGGGCAATCAGCCCCAGCATTTT	CASTKTPGGNQPQHF
-	TRBV6-1	-	TRBJ1-1	TGTGCCAGCAGTGAATACAGCAGGAACACTGAAGCTTTCTTT	CASSEYSRNTEAFF
-	TRBV14	-	TRBJ1-2	TGTGCCAGCAGCCAGAACAGGGTTGGCTACACCTTC	CASSQNRVGYTF
-	TRBV27	-	TRBJ2-1	TGTGCCAGCAGTTTATCCCCTAGTGAGCAGTTCTTC	CASSLSPSEQFF
TRBD2	TRBV10-3	-	TRBJ2-1	TGTGCCATCAGTCCAGCGGGAGGTGGTAATGAGCAGTTCTTC	CAISPAGGGNEQFF
-	TRBV18	many	TRBJ1-1	TGTGCCAGCTCACCAGGAGAAGGGGAAATCACTGAAGCTTTCTTT	CASSPGEGEITEAFF